There are a few counts of the clone carrying this T cell receptor beta chain. No antigen is known for it. Germline assignment: CDR1 KGHSH and CDR2 LQKENI. V was clipped by 0 bases and J by 7 bases; unmatched bases: 6. The CDR3 runs to 16 residues. The time point is: new active TB diagnosis, blood taken before or within 7 days of starting treatment. Confirmation came from sputum smear and/or culture positivity for M. tuberculosis. The data were obtained in a study of T cells in tuberculosis. Overall study context: Within 7 days of starting treatment, or before, PBMC were stored. Study-level points and caveats: Shorter CDR3-alpha in active tuberculosis partly drove smaller distances.

The table came from immunoSEQ multiplex PCR; TCRdb's copy has only in-frame clones and leaves some out. The sample lists around 33,000 clones, 87% seen once, with almost 5.5% in the top ten. The chain joins TRBV18 to TRBJ1-5; 10 positions agree with TRBD1. The sample here was PBMCs, taken at tuberculosis diagnosis. The receptor was isolated from an adult with tuberculosis. Written as DNA, the CDR3 is TGTGCCAGCTCACCACCGAGTGGACAGGGGGAACAGCCCCAGCATTTT. Amino acid sequence: CASSPPSGQGEQPQHF.